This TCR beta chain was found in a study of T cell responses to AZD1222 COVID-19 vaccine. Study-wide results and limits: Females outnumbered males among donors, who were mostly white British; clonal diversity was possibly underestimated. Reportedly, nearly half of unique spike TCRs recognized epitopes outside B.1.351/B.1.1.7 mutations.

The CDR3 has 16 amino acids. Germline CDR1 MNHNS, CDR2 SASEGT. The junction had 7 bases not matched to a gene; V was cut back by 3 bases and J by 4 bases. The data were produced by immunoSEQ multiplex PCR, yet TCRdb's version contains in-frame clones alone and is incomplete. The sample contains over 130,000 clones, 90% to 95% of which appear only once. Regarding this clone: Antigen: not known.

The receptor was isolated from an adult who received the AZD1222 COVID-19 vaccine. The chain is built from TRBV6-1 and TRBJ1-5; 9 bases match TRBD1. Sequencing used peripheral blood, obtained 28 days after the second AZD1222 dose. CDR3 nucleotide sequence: TGTGCCAGCAGTGAGCCTACAGGGGGCCGGAATCAGCCCCAGCATTTT. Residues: CASSEPTGGRNQPQHF.